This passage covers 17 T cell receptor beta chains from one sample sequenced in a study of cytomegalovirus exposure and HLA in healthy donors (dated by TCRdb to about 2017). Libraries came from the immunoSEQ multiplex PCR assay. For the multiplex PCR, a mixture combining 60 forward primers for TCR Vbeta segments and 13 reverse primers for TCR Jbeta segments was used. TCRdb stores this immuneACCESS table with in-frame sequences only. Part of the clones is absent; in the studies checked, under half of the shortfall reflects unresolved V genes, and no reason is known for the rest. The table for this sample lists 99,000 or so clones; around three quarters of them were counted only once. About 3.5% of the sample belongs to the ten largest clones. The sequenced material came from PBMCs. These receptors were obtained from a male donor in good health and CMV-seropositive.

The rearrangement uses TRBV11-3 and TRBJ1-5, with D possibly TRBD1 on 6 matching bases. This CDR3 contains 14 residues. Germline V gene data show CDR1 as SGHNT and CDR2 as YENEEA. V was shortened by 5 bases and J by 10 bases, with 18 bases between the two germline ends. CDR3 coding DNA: TGTGCCAGCAGCCCCGGGCAGGGGAAAGGTCCCCAGCATTTT. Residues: CASSPGQGKGPQHF.

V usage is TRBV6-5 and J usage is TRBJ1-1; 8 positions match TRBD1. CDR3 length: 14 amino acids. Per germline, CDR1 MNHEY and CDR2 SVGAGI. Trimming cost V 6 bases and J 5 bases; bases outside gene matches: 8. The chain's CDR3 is CASRPQGARTEAFF. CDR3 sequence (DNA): TGTGCCAGCAGACCCCAGGGGGCGCGGACTGAAGCTTTCTTT.

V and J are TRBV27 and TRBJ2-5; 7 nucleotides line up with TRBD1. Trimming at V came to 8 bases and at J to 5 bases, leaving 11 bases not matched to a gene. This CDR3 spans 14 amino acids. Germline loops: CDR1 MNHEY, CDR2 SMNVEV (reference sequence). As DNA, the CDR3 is TGTGCCAGCCCGGGGACAGCTCCAAGGGAGACCCAGTACTTC. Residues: CASPGTAPRETQYF.

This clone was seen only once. The CDR3 DNA reads as TGTGCCAGCAGGACCGACAGGGAGGGCAATCAGCCCCAGCATTTT. Translation: CASRTDREGNQPQHF. The chain carries TRBV6-6 and TRBJ1-5; 7 bases are shared with TRBD1. This CDR3 comprises 15 residues. V dropped 6 bases and J dropped 2; count of bases not matched to a gene: 7. The germline CDR1 and CDR2 sequences are MNHNY and SVGAGI (reference sequence).

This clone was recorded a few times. The CDR3 here is CASSFDRRSEQFF. The CDR3 DNA reads as TGTGCCAGCAGTTTCGACAGGAGGAGTGAGCAGTTCTTC. The rearrangement uses TRBV27 and TRBJ2-1, with a possible D match to TRBD1 (6 bases). This CDR3 is 13 amino acids long. From germline, CDR1 is MNHEY and CDR2 SMNVEV (reference sequence). Trimming shortened V by 3 bases and J by 9 bases, and 12 bases separated the two germline ends.

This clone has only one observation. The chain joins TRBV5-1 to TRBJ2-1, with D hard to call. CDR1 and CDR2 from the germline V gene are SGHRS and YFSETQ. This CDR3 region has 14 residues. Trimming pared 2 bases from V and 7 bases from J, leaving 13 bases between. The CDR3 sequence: CASSFTGTRNEQFF. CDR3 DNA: TGCGCCAGCAGCTTTACCGGAACGCGGAATGAGCAGTTCTTC. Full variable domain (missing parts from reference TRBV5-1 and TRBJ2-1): KAGVTQTPRYLIKTRGQQVTLSCSPISGHRSVSWYQQTPGQGLQFLFEYFSETQRNKGNFPGRFSGRQFSNSRSEMNVSTLELGDSALYLCASSFTGTRNEQFFGPGTRLTVL.

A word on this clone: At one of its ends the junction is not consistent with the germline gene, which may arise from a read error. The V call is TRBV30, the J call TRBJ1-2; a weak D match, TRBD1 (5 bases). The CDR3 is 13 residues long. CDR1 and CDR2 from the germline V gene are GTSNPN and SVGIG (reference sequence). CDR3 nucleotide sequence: TGTGCCTGGAACGTGGCAGGGTCATTGAGTCCCGCCTTC. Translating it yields CAWNVAGSLSPAF.

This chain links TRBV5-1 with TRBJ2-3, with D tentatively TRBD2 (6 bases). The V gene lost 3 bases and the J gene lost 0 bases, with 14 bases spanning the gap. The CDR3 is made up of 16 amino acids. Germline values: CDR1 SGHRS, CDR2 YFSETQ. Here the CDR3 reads CASSSLRDSSTDTQYF. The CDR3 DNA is TGCGCCAGCAGCTCGCTCCGGGACTCTAGCACAGATACGCAGTATTTT.

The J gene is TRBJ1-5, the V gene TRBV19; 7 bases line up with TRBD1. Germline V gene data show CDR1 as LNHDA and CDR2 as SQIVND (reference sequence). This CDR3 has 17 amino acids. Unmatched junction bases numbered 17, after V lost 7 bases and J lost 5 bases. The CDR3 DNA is TGTGCCAGTACCCCGACAGGGAGAGTTTCCTCTTATCAGCCCCAGCATTTT. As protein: CASTPTGRVSSYQPQHF. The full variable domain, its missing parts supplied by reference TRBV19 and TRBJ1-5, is DGGITQSPKYLFRKEGQNVTLSCEQNLNHDAMYWYRQDPGQGLRLIYYSQIVNDFQKGDIAEGYSVSREKKESFPLTVTSAQKNPTAFYLCASTPTGRVSSYQPQHFGDGTRLSIL.

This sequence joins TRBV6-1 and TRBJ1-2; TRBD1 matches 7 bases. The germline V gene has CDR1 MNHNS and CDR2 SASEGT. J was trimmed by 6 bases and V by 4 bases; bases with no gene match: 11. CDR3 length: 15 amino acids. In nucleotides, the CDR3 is TGTGCCAGCAGTGGTCAACAGGGGCCGCCGAATGGCTACACCTTC. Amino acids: CASSGQQGPPNGYTF.

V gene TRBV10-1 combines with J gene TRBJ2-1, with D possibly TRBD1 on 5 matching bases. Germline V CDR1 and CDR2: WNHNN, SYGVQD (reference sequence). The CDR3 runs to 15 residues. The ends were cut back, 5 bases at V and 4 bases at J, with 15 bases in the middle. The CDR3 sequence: CASSSRAGLYNEQFF. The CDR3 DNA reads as TGCGCCAGCAGTTCCCGTGCAGGGCTTTACAATGAGCAGTTCTTC.

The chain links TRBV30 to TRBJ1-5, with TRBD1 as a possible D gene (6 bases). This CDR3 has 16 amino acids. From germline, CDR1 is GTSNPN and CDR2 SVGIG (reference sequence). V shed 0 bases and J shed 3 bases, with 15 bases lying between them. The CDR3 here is CAWSVSDRQVNQPQHF. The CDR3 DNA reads TGTGCCTGGAGTGTAAGTGATAGACAGGTCAATCAGCCCCAGCATTTT.

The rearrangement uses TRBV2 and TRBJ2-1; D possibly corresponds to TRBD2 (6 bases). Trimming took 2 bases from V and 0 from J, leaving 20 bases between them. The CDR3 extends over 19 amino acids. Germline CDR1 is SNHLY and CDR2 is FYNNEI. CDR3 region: CASSERRLGTFSSYNEQFF. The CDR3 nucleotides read TGTGCCAGCAGTGAAAGGAGGTTAGGGACTTTTAGCTCCTACAATGAGCAGTTCTTC.

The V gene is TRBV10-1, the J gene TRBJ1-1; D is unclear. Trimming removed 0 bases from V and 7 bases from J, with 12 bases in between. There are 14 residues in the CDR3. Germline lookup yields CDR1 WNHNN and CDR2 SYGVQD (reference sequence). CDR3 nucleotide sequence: TGCGCCAGCAGTGAGTCGACTCGGGATAATGAAGCTTTCTTT. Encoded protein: CASSESTRDNEAFF.

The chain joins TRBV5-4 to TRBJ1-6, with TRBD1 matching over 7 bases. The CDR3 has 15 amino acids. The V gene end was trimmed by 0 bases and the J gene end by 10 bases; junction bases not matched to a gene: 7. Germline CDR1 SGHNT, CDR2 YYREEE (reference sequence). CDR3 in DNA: TGTGCCAGCAGCTTGGCCACAGGGGTAGACTCACCCCTCCACTTT. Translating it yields CASSLATGVDSPLHF.

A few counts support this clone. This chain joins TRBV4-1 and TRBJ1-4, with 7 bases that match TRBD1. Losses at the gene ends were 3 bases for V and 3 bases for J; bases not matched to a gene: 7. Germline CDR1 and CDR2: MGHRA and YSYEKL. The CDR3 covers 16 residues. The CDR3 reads CASSQTRQGSNEKLFF. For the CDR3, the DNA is TGCGCCAGCAGCCAGACCCGACAGGGCTCTAATGAAAAACTGTTTTTT.

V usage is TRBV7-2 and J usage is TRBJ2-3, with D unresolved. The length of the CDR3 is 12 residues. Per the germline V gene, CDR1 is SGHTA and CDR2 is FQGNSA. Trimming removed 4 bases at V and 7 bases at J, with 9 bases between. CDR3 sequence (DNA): TGTGCCAGCAGCTCTAGGATGAATACGCAGTATTTT. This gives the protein CASSSRMNTQYF.